This T cell receptor (beta chain) was sequenced during a study of T cell clonality in common variable immunodeficiency. Repertoires were generated with immunoSEQ multiplex PCR, while TCRdb's copy carries only in-frame clones and drops some. The specimen has 30,000 to 40,000 clones, none found just once. Study observations and caveats: Links between repertoire features and CVID complications were heterogeneity-limited. Common variable immunodeficiency TCR beta sequences reportedly had fewer deletions and N-nucleotide insertions. Compared with controls, CVID subjects had fewer shared TCRbeta clones.

Both groups were predominantly of Caucasian heritage. To note about this clone: Its antigen is as yet unknown. Read coverage stops 3 residues before the CDR3 terminus; the germline J gene supplies the remainder.

Germline assignment: CDR1 GTSNPN and CDR2 SVGIG (reference sequence). V lost 4 bases and J lost 3, with 10 bases in between. The CDR3 is made up of 12 amino acids. The TCR was taken from a person between 18 and 75 years old in good health. Input material: peripheral blood mononuclear cells. The V call is TRBV30, the J call TRBJ2-7, with D perhaps TRBD2 (6 bases). CDR3 loop: CAWKGLSYEQYF. The sequenced CDR3 bases are TGTGCCTGGAAAGGACTAAGCTACGAG.